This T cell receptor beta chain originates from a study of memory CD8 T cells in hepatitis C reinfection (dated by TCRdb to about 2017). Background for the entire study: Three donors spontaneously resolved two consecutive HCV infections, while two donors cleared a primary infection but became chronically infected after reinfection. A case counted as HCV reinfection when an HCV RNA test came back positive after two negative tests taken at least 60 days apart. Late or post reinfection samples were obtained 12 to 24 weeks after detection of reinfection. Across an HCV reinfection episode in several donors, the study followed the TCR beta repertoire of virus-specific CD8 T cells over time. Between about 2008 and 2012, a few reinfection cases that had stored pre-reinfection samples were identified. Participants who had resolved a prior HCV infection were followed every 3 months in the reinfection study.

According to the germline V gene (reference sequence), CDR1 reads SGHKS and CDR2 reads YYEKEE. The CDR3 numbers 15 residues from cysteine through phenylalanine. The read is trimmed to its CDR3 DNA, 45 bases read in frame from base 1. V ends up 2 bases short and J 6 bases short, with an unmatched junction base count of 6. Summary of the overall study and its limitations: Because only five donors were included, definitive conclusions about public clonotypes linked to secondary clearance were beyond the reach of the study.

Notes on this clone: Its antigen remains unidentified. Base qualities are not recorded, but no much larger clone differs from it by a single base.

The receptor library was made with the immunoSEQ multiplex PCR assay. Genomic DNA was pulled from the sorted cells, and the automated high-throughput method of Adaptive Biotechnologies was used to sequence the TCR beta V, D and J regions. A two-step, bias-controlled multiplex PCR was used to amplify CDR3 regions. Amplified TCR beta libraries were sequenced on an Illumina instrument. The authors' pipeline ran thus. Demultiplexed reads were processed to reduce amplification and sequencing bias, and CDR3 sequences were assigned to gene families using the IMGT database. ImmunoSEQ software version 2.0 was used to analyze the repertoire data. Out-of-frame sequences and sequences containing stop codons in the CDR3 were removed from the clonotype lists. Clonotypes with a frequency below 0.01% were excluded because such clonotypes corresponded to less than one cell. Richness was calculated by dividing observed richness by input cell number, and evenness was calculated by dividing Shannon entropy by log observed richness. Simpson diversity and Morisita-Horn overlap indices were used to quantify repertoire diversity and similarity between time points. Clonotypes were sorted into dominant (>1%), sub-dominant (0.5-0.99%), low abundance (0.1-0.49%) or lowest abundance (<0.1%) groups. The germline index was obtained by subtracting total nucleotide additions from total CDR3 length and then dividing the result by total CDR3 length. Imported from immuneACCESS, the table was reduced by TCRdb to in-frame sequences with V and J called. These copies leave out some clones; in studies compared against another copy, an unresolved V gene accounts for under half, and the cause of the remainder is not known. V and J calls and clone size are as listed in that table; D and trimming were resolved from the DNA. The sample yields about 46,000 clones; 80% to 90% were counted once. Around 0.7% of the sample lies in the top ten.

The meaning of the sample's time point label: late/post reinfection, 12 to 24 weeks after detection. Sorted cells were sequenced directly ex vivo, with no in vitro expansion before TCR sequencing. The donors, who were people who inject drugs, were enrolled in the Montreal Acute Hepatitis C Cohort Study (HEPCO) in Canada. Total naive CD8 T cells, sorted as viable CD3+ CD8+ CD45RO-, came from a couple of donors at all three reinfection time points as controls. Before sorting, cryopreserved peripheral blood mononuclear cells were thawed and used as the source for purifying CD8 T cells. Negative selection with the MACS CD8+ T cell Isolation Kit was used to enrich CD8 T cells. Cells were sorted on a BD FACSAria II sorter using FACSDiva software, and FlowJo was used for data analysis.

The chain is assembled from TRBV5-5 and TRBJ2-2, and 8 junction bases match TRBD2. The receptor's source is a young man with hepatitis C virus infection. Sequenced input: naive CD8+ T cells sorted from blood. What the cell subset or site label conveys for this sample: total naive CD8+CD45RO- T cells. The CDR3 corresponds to CASSFGTSVPGELFF. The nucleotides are TGTGCCAGCAGCTTCGGGACTAGTGTGCCCGGGGAGCTGTTTTTT.